The present TCR beta chain was sequenced within a study of T cells in tuberculosis. About the research overall: CD1B tetramers identified T cells specific for mycobacterial lipid GMM. IGRA-negative adolescents, IGRA-positive adolescents with latent tuberculosis and adults with active tuberculosis formed this South African cohort. Study outcomes and limitations: Active tuberculosis patients had shorter CDR3-alpha; the beta difference was nonsignificant. Samples were chosen by availability of cryopreserved specimens.

Stated time point: new active TB diagnosis, blood taken before or within 7 days of starting treatment. Assay: immunoSEQ multiplex PCR; the TCRdb copy retains only in-frame clones and omits some. The sample carries approximately 40,000 clones, around 94% recorded once. Germline CDR1 reads SGDLS; CDR2 reads YYNGEE. Trimming left V 4 bases short and J 4 bases short, with 14 bases between. This CDR3 region has 14 residues. Notes on this clone: No antigen is known for it.

The sample here was PBMCs, taken at tuberculosis diagnosis. The clonotype comes from an adult with tuberculosis. The genes are TRBV9 and TRBJ1-2; D remains ambiguous. The CDR3 DNA reads TGTGCCAGCAGCCAGCGCCCAGCAGTCTATGGCTACACCTTC. Translating gives CASSQRPAVYGYTF.